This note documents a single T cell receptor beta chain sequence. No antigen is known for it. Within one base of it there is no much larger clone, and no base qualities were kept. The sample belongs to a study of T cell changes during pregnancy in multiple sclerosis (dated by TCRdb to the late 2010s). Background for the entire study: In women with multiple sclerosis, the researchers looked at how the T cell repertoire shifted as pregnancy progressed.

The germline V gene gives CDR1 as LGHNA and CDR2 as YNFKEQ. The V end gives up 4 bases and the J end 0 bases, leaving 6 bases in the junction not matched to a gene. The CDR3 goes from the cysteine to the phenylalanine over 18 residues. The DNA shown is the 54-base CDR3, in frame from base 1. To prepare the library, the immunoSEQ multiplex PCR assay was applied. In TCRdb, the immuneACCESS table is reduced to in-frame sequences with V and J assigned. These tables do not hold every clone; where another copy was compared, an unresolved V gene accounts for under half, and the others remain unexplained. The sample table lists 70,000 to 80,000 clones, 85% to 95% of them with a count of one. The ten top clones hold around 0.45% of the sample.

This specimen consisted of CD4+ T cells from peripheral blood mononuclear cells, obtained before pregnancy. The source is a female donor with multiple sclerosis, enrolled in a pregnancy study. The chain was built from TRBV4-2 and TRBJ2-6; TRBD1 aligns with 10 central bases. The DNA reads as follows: TGTGCCAGCAGCCCGAGGACAGGGGGGTTCTCTGGGGCCAACGTCCTGACTTTC. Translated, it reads CASSPRTGGFSGANVLTF.